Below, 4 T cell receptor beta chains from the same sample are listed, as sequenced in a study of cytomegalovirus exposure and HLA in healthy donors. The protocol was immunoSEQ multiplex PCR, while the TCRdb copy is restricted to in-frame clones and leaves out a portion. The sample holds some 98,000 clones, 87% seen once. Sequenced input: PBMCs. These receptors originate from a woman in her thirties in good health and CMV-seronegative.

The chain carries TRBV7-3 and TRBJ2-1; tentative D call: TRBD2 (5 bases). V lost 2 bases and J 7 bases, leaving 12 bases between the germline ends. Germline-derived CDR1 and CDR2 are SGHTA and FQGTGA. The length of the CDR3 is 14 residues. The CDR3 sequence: CASSLLGPGNEQFF. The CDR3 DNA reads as TGTGCCAGCAGCTTACTGGGCCCGGGAAATGAGCAGTTCTTC.

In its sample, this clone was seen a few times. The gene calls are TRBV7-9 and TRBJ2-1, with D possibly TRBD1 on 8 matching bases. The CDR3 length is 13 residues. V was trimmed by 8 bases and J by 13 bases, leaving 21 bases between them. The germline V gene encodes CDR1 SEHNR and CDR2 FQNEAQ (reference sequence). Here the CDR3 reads CASHEDREGDQFF. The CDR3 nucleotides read TGTGCCAGCCACGAGGACAGGGAGGGGGATCAGTTCTTC.

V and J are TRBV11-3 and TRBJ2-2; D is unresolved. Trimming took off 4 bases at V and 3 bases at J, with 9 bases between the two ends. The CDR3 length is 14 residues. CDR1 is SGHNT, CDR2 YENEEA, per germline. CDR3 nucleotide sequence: TGTGCCAGCAGCTCCGAAGCCTACACCGGGGAGCTGTTTTTT. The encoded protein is CASSSEAYTGELFF. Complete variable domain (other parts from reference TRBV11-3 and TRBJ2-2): EAGVVQSPRYKIIEKKQPVAFWCNPISGHNTLYWYLQNLGQGPELLIRYENEEAVDDSQLPKDRFSAERLKGVDSTLKIQPAELGDSAVYLCASSSEAYTGELFFGEGSRLTVL.

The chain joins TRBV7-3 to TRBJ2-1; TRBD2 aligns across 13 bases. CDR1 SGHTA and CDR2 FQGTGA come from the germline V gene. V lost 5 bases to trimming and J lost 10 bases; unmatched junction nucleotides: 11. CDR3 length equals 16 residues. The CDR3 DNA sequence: TGTGCCAGCAGCCCGTGGACTAGCGGGGGCGCGGGAGAGCAGTTCTTC. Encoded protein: CASSPWTSGGAGEQFF.